A single sample gave rise to the 11 T cell receptor beta chains below, sequenced in a study of blood T cell repertoires in COVID-19. Sequencing used immunoSEQ multiplex PCR; TCRdb keeps in-frame clones, though not all of them. The data contain hundreds of thousands of clones, over 70% of them singletons. Sequencing input: peripheral blood. The receptors were gathered from a woman between 50 and 59 years old with COVID-19, enrolled during active disease.

The rearrangement links TRBV10-3 to TRBJ1-6, with D unresolved. The CDR3 has 14 amino acids. Trimming left V 3 bases short and J 6 bases short, with 9 bases between. Germline CDR1 ENHRY, CDR2 SYGVKD. The CDR3 sequence: CAISDPTSNSPLHF. The CDR3 DNA reads TGTGCCATCAGTGACCCGACAAGTAATTCACCCCTCCACTTT.

The chain couples TRBV30 to TRBJ1-6; D gene ambiguous. CDR1 is GTSNPN, CDR2 SVGIG, per germline (reference sequence). The CDR3 is 14 residues long. Trimming shortened V by 2 bases and J by 10 bases, and 15 bases separated the two germline ends. CDR3 region: CAWSSWAGRSPLHF. Written as DNA, the CDR3 is TGTGCCTGGAGTTCCTGGGCAGGCCGGTCACCCCTCCACTTT.

This clone has a handful of counts. The chain carries TRBV5-4 and TRBJ1-2, with no clear D. Germline V gene lookup returns CDR1 SGHNT and CDR2 YYREEE (reference sequence). Trimming took off 0 bases at V and 8 bases at J, with 17 bases between the two ends. This CDR3 region has 15 residues. CDR3 nucleotide sequence: TGTGCCAGCAGCTTGGCCCCTGTGAGGGCTCGGGGCTACACCTTC. It yields the protein CASSLAPVRARGYTF.

CDR3 DNA: TGTGCCTGGAGTATGGGTGGAGAGGGCACAGATACGCAGTATTTT. This translates into CAWSMGGEGTDTQYF. The chain carries TRBV30 and TRBJ2-3; D remains ambiguous. Trimming cost V 2 bases and J 1 base, with 13 bases left between them. The CDR3 has 15 residues. In germline, CDR1 is GTSNPN, CDR2 SVGIG (reference sequence).

The chain has TRBV6-5 and TRBJ1-2; 7 bases align to TRBD1. Trimming removed 7 bases from V and 5 bases from J; junction bases left unmatched: 10. This CDR3 comprises 14 residues. Germline values: CDR1 MNHEY, CDR2 SVGAGI. The CDR3 is CASNNRQGGYGYTF. CDR3 nucleotide sequence: TGTGCCAGCAATAACCGACAGGGCGGGTATGGCTACACCTTC.

The chain joins TRBV7-9 to TRBJ2-5, with D unclear. Germline V gene sequence: CDR1 SEHNR, CDR2 FQNEAQ (reference sequence). This CDR3 comprises 11 residues. The ends were cut back, 7 bases at V and 2 bases at J, with 5 bases in the middle. The CDR3 sequence is CASTIQETQYF. The CDR3 region has the DNA TGTGCCAGCACCATACAAGAGACCCAGTACTTC.

The rearrangement links TRBV27 to TRBJ2-7, with a possible D match to TRBD1 (6 bases). The CDR3 spans 17 residues. Deletions cut 3 bases from V and 0 bases from J, with 18 bases between. In germline, CDR1 is MNHEY, CDR2 SMNVEV (reference sequence). The CDR3 spells CASSFIPGANPSYEQYF. The CDR3 bases are TGTGCCAGCAGTTTTATACCAGGGGCCAACCCCTCCTACGAGCAGTACTTC.

The chain uses TRBV11-3 and TRBJ1-3; TRBD1 agrees at 7 bases. Per the germline V gene, CDR1 is SGHNT and CDR2 is YENEEA. The CDR3 sequence is 16 residues long. The J segment lost 0 bases and the V segment lost 2 bases, leaving 4 bases of the junction unmatched. This chain's CDR3 is CASSLRTGSSGNTIYF. The CDR3 bases are TGTGCCAGCAGCTTACGGACAGGCAGCTCTGGAAACACCATATATTTT.

The chain carries TRBV29-1 and TRBJ2-1; TRBD1 matches at 8 bases. V gave up 4 bases and J gave up 8 bases; unmatched junction bases: 7. Germline V gene data show CDR1 as SQVTM and CDR2 as ANQGSEA. The length of the CDR3 is 13 residues. CDR3 bases: TGCAGCGTTGTTACAGGGGGAGGCGATGAGCAGTTCTTC. Its translation: CSVVTGGGDEQFF.

A single count supports this clone. The chain joins TRBV29-1 to TRBJ1-1, with 8 bases identical to TRBD1. Germline-derived CDR1 and CDR2 are SQVTM and ANQGSEA. The CDR3 runs 15 residues. The V gene end was trimmed by 3 bases and the J gene end by 1 base; junction bases not matched to a gene: 7. DNA for the CDR3: TGCAGCGTTGACAGGGGGCCCCCCCCGAACACTGAAGCTTTCTTT. Translation: CSVDRGPPPNTEAFF.

This clone was seen a single time. The J gene is TRBJ2-6, the V gene TRBV6-1; D ambiguous. The CDR3 totals 12 residues. CDR1 is MNHNS and CDR2 is SASEGT in the germline V gene. V was clipped by 2 bases and J by 12 bases, with 8 bases between them. In nucleotides, the CDR3 is TGTGCCAGCAGTGAAAATCTTAGCGTCCTGACTTTC. Translated, it gives CASSENLSVLTF.